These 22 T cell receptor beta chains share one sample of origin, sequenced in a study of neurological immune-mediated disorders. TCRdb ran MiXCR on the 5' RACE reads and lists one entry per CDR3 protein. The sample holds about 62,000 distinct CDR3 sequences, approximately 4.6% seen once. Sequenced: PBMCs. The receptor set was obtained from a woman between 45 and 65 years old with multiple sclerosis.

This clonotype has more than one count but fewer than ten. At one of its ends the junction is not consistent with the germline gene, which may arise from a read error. CDR3 sequence (DNA): TGTGCCATCAGTGGTTCGTTTTCCAGGTCCAATAGCAATCAGCCCCAGAATTTT. It yields the protein CAISGSFSRSNSNQPQNF. The V gene is TRBV10-3, the J gene TRBJ1-5; D gene uncertain. Germline V gene lookup returns CDR1 ENHRY and CDR2 SYGVKD. The CDR3 length is 18 residues.

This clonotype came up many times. The CDR3 DNA reads TGTGCCAGCAGCCAACGGGGGGGCCCGACTAGCACAGATACGCAGTATTTT. This gives the protein CASSQRGGPTSTDTQYF. This sequence joins TRBV9 and TRBJ2-3; 8 bases line up with TRBD2. Germline V CDR1 and CDR2: SGDLS, YYNGEE. J gave up 0 bases and V 4 bases, and 10 bases lay outside the gene matches. The CDR3 is 17 residues long.

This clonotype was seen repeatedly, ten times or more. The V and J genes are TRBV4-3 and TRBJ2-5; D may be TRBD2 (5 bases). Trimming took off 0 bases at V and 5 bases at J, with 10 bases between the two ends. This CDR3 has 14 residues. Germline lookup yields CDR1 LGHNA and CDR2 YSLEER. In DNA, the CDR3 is TGCGCCAGCAGCCAAGATCTACGCGGGGAGACCCAGTACTTC. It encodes CASSQDLRGETQYF.

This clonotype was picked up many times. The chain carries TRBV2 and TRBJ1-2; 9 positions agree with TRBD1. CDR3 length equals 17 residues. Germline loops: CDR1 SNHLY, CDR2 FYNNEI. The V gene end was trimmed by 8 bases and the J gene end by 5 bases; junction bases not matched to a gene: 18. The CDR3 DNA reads TGTGCCAGCGGAATTGCCGGGACAGGGAGAGGAAAGTATGGCTACACCTTC. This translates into CASGIAGTGRGKYGYTF.

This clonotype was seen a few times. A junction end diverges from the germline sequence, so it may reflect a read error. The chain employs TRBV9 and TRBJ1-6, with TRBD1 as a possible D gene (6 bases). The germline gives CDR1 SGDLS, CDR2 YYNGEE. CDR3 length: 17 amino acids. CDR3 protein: CASSPGRGGRLDSPLNF. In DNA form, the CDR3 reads TGTGCCAGCAGCCCAGGACGAGGGGGGCGTCTTGATTCACCCCTCAACTTT. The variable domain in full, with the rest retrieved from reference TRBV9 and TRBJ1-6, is DSGVTQTPKHLITATGQRVTLRCSPRSGDLSVYWYQQSLDQGLQFLIQYYNGEERAKGNILERFSAQQFPDLHSELNLSSLELGDSALYFCASSPGRGGRLDSPLNFGNGTRLTVT.

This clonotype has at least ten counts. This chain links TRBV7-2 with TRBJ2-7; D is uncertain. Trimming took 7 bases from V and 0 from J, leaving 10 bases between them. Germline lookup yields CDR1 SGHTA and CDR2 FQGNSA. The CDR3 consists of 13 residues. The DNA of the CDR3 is TGTGCCAGCACGGCCATTGGCTCCTACGAGCAGTACTTC. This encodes CASTAIGSYEQYF.

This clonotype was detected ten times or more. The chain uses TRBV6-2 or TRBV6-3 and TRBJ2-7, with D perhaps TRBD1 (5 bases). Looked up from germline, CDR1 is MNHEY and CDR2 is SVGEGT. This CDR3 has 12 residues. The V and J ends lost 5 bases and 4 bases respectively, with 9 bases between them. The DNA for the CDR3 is TGTGCCAGCAGTCCCCAGGGATACGAGCAGTACGTC. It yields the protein CASSPQGYEQYV.

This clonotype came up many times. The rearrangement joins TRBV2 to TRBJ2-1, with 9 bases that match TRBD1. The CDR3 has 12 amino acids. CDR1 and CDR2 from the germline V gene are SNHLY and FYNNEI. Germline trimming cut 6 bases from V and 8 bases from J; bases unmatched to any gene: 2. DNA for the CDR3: TGTGCCAGCAGGGACAGGGGTGATGAGCAGTTCTTC. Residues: CASRDRGDEQFF.

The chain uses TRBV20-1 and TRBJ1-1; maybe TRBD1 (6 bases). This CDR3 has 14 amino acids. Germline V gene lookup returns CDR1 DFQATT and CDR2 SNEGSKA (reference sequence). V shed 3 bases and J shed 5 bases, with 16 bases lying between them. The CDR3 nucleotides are TGCAGTGCTAGGAGGGGGATAACTGGGACTGAAGCTTTCTTT. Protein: CSARRGITGTEAFF.

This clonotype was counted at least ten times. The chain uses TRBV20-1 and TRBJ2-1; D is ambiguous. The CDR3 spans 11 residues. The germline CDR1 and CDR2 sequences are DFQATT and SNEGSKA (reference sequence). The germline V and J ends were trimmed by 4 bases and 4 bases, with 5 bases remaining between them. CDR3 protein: CSAKSYNEQFF. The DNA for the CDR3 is TGCAGTGCTAAAAGTTACAATGAGCAGTTCTTC.

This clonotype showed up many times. The CDR3 nucleotides read TGTGCCAGCAGCGATCGGGACAAAGCCGAGCAGTACTTC. This codes for CASSDRDKAEQYF. V gene TRBV9 combines with J gene TRBJ2-7; TRBD1 is a possible D gene (6 bases). V shed 3 bases and J shed 6 bases, with 13 bases lying between them. CDR3 length equals 13 residues. Germline loops: CDR1 SGDLS, CDR2 YYNGEE.

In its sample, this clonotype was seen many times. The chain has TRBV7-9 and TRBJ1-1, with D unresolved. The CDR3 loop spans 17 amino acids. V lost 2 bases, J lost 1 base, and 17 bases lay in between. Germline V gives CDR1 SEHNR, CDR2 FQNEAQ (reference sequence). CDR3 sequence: CASSLFLFGSPNTEAFF. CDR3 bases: TGTGCCAGCAGCTTATTTCTCTTTGGGTCCCCGAACACTGAAGCTTTCTTT.

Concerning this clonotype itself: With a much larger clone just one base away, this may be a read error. The CDR3, as DNA: TGTGCCAGCCAGGAATTCACAGATACGCAGTATTTT. Protein sequence: CASQEFTDTQYF. The chain is built from TRBV28 and TRBJ2-3; D not certain. Germline values: CDR1 MDHEN, CDR2 SYDVKM. The CDR3 totals 12 residues. V lost 8 bases and J 2 bases, leaving 8 bases between the germline ends.

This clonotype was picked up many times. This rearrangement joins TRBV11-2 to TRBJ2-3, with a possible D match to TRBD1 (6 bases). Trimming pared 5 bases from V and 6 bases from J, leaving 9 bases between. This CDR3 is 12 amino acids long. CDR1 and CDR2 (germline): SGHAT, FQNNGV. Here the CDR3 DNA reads TGTGCCAGCAGCCCTAGGGGGGATACGCAGTATTTT. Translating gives CASSPRGDTQYF.

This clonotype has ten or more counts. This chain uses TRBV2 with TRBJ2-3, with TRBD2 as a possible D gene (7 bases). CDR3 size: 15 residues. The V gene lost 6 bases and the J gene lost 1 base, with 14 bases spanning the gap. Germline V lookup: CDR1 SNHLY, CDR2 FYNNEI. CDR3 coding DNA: TGTGCCAGCAGGAGAGGGGGGGGACGCACAGATACGCAGTATTTT. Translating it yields CASRRGGGRTDTQYF.

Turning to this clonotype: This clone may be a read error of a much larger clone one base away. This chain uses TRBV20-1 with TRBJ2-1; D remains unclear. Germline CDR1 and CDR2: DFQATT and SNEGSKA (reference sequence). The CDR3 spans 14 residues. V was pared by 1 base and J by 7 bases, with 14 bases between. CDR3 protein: CSARGVKATNEQFF. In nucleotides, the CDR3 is TGCAGTGCTAGAGGTGTGAAGGCTACAAATGAGCAGTTCTTC.

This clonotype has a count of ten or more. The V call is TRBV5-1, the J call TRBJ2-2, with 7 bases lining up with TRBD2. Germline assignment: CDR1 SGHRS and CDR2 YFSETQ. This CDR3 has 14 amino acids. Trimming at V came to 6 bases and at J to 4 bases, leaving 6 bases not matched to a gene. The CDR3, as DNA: TGCGCCAGCACCTCGGGGGGATCCACCGGGGAGCTGTTTTTT. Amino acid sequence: CASTSGGSTGELFF.

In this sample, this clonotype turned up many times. The CDR3 region is CASGSQGRGYGYTF. CDR3 bases: TGTGCCAGCGGATCTCAGGGTAGAGGATATGGCTACACCTTC. This chain connects TRBV2 to TRBJ1-2; perhaps TRBD1 as D (5 bases). The V end lost 8 bases, the J end lost 5 bases, and 18 bases lay between the germline ends. The CDR3 covers 14 residues. In germline, CDR1 is SNHLY, CDR2 FYNNEI.

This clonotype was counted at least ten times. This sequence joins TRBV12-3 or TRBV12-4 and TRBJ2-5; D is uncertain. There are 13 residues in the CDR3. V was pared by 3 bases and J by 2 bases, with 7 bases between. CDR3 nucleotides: TGTGCCAGCAGTTTTGCCAGGCAAGAGACCCAGTACTTC. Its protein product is CASSFARQETQYF.

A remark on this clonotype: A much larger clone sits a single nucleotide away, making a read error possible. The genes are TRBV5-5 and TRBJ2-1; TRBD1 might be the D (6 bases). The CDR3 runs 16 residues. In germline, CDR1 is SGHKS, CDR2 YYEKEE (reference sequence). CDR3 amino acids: CVSAVGQSIVSNEQFF. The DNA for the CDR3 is TGTGTCAGCGCAGTTGGACAGTCAATCGTTAGTAATGAGCAGTTCTTC.

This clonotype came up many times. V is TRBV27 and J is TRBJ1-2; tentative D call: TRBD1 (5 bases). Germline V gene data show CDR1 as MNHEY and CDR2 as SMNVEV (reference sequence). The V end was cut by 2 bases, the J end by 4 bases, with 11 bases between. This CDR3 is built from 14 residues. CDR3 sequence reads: CASSLGGTAYGYTF. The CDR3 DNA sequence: TGTGCCAGCAGTTTAGGGGGTACGGCCTATGGCTACACCTTC.

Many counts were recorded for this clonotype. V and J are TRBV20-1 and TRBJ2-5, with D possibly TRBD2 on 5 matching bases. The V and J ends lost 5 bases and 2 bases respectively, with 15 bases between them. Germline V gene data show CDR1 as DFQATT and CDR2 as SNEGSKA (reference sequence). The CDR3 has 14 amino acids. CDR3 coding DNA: TGCAGTGCTCCTCCCTCCGGGAATCAAGAGACCCAGTACTTC. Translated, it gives CSAPPSGNQETQYF.